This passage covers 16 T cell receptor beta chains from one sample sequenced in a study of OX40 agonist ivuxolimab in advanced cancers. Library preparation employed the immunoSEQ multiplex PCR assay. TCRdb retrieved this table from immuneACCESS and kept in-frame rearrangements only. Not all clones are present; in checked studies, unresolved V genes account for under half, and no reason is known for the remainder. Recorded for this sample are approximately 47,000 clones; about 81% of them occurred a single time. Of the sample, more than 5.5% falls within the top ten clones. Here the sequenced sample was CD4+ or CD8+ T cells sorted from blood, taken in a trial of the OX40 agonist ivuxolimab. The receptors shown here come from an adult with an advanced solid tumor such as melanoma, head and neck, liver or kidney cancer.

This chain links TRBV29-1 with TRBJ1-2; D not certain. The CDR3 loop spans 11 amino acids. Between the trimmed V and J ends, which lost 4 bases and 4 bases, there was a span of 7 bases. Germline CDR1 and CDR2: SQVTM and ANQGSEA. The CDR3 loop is CSVGQTYGYTF. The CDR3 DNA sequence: TGCAGCGTTGGGCAGACCTATGGCTACACCTTC.

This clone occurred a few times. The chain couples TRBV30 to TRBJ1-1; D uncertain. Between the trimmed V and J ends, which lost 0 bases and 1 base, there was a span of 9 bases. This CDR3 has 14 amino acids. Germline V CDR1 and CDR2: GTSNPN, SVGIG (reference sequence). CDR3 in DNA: TGTGCCTGGAGTGTAATTGCCGGGAACACTGAAGCTTTCTTT. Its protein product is CAWSVIAGNTEAFF.

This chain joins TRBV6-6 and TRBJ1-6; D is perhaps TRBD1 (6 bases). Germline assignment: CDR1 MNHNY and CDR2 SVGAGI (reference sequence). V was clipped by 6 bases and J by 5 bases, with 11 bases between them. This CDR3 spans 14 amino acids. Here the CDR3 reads CASRGGGDNSPLHF. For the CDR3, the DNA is TGTGCCAGCAGGGGAGGGGGGGATAATTCACCCCTCCACTTT.

CDR3 protein: CASSEAGRDEKLFF. Here the CDR3 DNA reads TGTGCCAGCAGTGAAGCCGGGCGGGATGAAAAACTGTTTTTT. This chain connects TRBV6-1 to TRBJ1-4; D unresolved. This CDR3 contains 14 residues. Trimming took 0 bases from V and 6 from J, leaving 8 bases between them. CDR1 is MNHNS, CDR2 SASEGT, per germline.

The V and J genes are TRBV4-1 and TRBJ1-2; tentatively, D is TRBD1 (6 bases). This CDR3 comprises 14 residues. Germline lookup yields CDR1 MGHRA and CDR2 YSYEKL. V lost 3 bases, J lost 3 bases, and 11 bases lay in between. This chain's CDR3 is CASSHQGQHYGYTF. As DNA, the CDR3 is TGCGCCAGCAGCCACCAAGGACAGCACTATGGCTACACCTTC.

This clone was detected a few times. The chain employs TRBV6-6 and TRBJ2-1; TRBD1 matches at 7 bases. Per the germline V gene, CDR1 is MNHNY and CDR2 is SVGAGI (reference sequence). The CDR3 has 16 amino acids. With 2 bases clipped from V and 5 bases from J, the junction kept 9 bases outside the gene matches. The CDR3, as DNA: TGTGCCAGCAGTTACCGAGGGACAGCGGCAAACAATGAGCAGTTCTTC. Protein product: CASSYRGTAANNEQFF.

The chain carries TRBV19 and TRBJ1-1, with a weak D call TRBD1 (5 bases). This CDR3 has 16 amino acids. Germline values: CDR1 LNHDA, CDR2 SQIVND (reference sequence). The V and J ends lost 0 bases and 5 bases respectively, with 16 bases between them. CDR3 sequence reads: CASSIDPIGALTEAFF. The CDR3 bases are TGTGCCAGTAGTATAGATCCGATAGGGGCTTTAACTGAAGCTTTCTTT.

This CDR3 reads CAVREFGEKLFF. The CDR3 DNA sequence: TGTGCAGTCAGGGAGTTCGGTGAAAAACTGTTTTTT. The gene calls are TRBV28 and TRBJ1-4, with a weak D call TRBD1 (5 bases). Germline V gives CDR1 MDHEN, CDR2 SYDVKM. There are 12 residues in the CDR3.

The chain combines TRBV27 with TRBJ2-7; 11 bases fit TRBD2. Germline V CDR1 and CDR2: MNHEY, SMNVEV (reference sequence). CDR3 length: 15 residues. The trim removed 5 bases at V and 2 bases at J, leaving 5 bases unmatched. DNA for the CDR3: TGTGCCAGCAGTGAGCGACTAGCGGGAACCTACGAGCAGTACTTC. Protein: CASSERLAGTYEQYF.

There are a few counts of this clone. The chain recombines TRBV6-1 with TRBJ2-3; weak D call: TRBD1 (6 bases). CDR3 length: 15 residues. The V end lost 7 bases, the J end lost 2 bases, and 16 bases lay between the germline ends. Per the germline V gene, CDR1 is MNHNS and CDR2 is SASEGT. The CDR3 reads CASKRTADPTDTQYF. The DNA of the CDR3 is TGTGCCAGCAAGAGGACAGCCGATCCCACAGATACGCAGTATTTT.

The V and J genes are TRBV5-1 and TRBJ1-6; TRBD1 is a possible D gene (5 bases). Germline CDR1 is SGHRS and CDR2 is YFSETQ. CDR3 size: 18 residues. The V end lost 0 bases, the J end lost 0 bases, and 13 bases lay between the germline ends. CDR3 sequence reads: CASSLVTGASSYNSPLHF. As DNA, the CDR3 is TGCGCCAGCAGCTTGGTCACCGGGGCGAGCTCCTATAATTCACCCCTCCACTTT. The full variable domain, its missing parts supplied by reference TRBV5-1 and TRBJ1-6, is KAGVTQTPRYLIKTRGQQVTLSCSPISGHRSVSWYQQTPGQGLQFLFEYFSETQRNKGNFPGRFSGRQFSNSRSEMNVSTLELGDSALYLCASSLVTGASSYNSPLHFGNGTRLTVT.

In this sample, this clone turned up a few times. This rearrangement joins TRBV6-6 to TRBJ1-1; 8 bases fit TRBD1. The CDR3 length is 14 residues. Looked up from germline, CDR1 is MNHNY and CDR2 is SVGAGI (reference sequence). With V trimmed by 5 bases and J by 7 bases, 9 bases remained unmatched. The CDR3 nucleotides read TGTGCCAGCAGTGAGCAGGACAGGGCCAGTGAAGCTTTCTTT. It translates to CASSEQDRASEAFF.

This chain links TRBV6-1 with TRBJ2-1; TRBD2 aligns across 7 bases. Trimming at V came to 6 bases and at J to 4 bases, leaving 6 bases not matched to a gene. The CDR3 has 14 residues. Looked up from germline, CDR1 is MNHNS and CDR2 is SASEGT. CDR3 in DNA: TGTGCCAGCAGGGCTAGCGGCCCGTACAATGAGCAGTTCTTC. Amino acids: CASRASGPYNEQFF.

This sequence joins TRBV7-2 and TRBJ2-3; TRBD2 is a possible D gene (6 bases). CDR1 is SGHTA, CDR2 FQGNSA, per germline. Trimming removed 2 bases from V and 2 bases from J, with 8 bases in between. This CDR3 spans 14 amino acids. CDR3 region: CASSLWRDTDTQYF. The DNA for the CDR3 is TGTGCCAGCAGCTTATGGCGGGACACAGATACGCAGTATTTT.

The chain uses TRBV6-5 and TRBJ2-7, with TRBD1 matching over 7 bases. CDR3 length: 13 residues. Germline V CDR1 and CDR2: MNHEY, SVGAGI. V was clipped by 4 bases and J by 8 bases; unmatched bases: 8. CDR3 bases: TGTGCCAGCAGTTCCGGACAGGTCCGACAGCAGTACTTC. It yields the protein CASSSGQVRQQYF.

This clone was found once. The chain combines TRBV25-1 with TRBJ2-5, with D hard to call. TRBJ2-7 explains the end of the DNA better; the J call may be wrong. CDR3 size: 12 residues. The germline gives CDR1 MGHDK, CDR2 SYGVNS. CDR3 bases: TGTGCCAGCAGCGCTACCTCCTACGAGCAGTACTTC. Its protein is CASSATSYEQYF.